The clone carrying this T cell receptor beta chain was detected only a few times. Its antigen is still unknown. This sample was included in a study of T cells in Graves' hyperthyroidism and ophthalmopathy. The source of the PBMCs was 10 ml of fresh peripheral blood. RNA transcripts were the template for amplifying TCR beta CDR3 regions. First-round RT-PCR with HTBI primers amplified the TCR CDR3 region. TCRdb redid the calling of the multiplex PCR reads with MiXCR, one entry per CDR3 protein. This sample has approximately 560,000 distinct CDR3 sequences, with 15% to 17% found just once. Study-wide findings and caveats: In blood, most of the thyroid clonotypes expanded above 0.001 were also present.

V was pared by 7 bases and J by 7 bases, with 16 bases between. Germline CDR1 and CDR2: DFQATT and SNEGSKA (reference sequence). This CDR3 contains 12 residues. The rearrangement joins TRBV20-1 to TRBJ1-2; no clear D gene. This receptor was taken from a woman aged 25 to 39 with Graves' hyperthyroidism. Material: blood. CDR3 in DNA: TGCAGTGGAAGGGAGCTGTGGGGTGGCTACACCTTC. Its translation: CSGRELWGGYTF.